This TCR beta chain comes out of a study of neurological immune-mediated disorders. Study summary: Relapsing-remitting forms accounted for most of the roughly 35 multiple sclerosis patients and secondary progressive forms for 3.

The germline V gene encodes CDR1 SGHAT and CDR2 FQNNGV. The CDR3 extends over 14 amino acids. Deletions cut 5 bases from V and 11 bases from J, with 21 bases between. MiXCR was run by TCRdb on the 5' RACE reads, yielding one entry per CDR3 protein. The sample lists just under 60,000 distinct CDR3 sequences, 2.5% seen once, with approximately 3% in the top ten. This clonotype was detected many times. This TCR derives from a man aged 50-59 years with multiple sclerosis. This chain connects TRBV11-2 to TRBJ1-1; no clear D. The specimen sequenced was PBMCs. The CDR3 nucleotides are TGTGCCAGCAGCCTTATATTGGACGTCCCTAAGGCTTTCTTT. Translating gives CASSLILDVPKAFF.